What follows are 31 T cell receptor beta chains derived from one specimen sequenced in a study of beta chain features in type 1 diabetes. Regarding the study as a whole: Shorter TCRB CDR3s, moderately but significantly so, were found in Type 1 diabetes patients in all four CD4+ subsets.

No antigen is known for these receptors. What was sequenced were expressed TCRB transcripts, since all of the isolated RNA had been reverse transcribed. Using immunoSEQ multiplex PCR, the repertoire was profiled, and TCRdb retains in-frame clones only, with some absent. Of 130,000 or so clones listed, roughly 17% are singletons. Sequences were obtained from central memory CD4+ T cells from blood. These receptors were collected from a man younger than 35 with type 1 diabetes.

This clone was counted a few times. The chain has TRBV6-5 and TRBJ1-2, with a tentative D call TRBD1 (6 bases). This CDR3 has 14 residues. The germline CDR1 and CDR2 sequences are MNHEY and SVGAGI. V was clipped by 0 bases and J by 4 bases, with 9 bases between them. Here the CDR3 reads CASSYSGGLYGYTF. The CDR3 DNA is TGTGCCAGCAGTTACTCGGGGGGCCTCTATGGCTACACCTTC.

The chain recombines TRBV30 with TRBJ2-3; 7 nucleotides line up with TRBD2. The CDR3 extends over 14 amino acids. Germline V CDR1 and CDR2: GTSNPN, SVGIG (reference sequence). Trimming cost V 4 bases and J 0 bases; bases outside gene matches: 4. This CDR3 is CAWIASGSTDTQYF. CDR3 nucleotide sequence: TGTGCCTGGATAGCTAGCGGAAGCACAGATACGCAGTATTTT.

This chain connects TRBV7-2 to TRBJ2-5, with 7 bases lining up with TRBD1. The germline V gene has CDR1 SGHTA and CDR2 FQGNSA. The ends lost 1 base at V and 5 bases at J; junction bases unmatched: 7. This CDR3 comprises 15 residues. This chain's CDR3 is CASSLDRGVGETQYF. Written as DNA, the CDR3 is TGTGCCAGCAGCTTAGACAGGGGAGTGGGGGAGACCCAGTACTTC.

This rearrangement joins TRBV4-1 to TRBJ2-4, with D possibly matching TRBD1 (6 bases). V was cut by 0 bases and J by 7 bases, with 10 bases left in between. The CDR3 runs 14 residues. Germline V lookup: CDR1 MGHRA, CDR2 YSYEKL. The CDR3 sequence is CASSQEGHGNIQYF. The CDR3 region has the DNA TGCGCCAGCAGCCAAGAGGGACACGGGAACATTCAGTACTTC.

This clone has only a few counts. The V and J genes are TRBV10-3 and TRBJ1-2; TRBD1 matches at 7 bases. The CDR3 has 12 amino acids. From germline, CDR1 is ENHRY and CDR2 SYGVKD. The J segment lost 3 bases and the V segment lost 5 bases, leaving 0 bases of the junction unmatched. The CDR3 nucleotides are TGTGCCATCAGTACAGGGGACTATGGCTACACCTTC. Its translation is CAISTGDYGYTF.

This clone has a handful of counts. A junction end diverges from the germline sequence, so it may reflect a read error. J is TRBJ2-1 and V is TRBV29-1, with TRBD2 identical over 9 bases. Per germline, CDR1 SQVTM and CDR2 ANQGSEA. CDR3 length equals 15 residues. The chain's CDR3 is CSVKEETSGYNEQFF. The CDR3 nucleotides read TGCAGCGTTAAAGAGGAGACTAGCGGCTACAATGAGCAGTTCTTC.

A few counts support this clone. The chain has TRBV4-2 and TRBJ2-4, with 8 bases identical to TRBD1. This CDR3 contains 14 residues. Germline V gene lookup returns CDR1 LGHNA and CDR2 YNFKEQ. J gave up 7 bases and V 1 base, and 3 bases lay outside the gene matches. CDR3 loop: CASSQGQGKNIQYF. CDR3 DNA: TGTGCCAGCAGCCAAGGACAGGGGAAGAACATTCAGTACTTC.

This clone was recorded a few times. The chain is built from TRBV6-1 and TRBJ1-2; D not resolved. CDR1 and CDR2 (germline): MNHNS, SASEGT. V gave up 0 bases and J gave up 1 base, with 3 bases separating them. The CDR3 contains 13 residues. The CDR3 protein is CASSEAGNYGYTF. Written as DNA, the CDR3 is TGTGCCAGCAGTGAAGCTGGTAACTATGGCTACACCTTC.

CDR3 sequence: CASSQEGDIQYF. CDR3 DNA: TGCGCCAGCAGCCAAGAAGGGGACATTCAGTACTTC. V is TRBV4-3 and J is TRBJ2-4; perhaps TRBD1 as D (5 bases). This CDR3 is 12 amino acids long. The V gene lost 0 bases and the J gene lost 8 bases, with 5 bases spanning the gap. Germline CDR1 is LGHNA and CDR2 is YSLEER.

V and J are TRBV5-4 and TRBJ2-2; D possibly corresponds to TRBD1 (5 bases). V lost 5 bases and J 2 bases, leaving 16 bases between the germline ends. Germline-derived CDR1 and CDR2 are SGHNT and YYREEE (reference sequence). This CDR3 is built from 16 residues. The CDR3 here is CASRTQGLSNTGELFF. The CDR3 DNA follows: TGTGCCAGCAGAACCCAGGGCCTCTCAAACACCGGGGAGCTGTTTTTT.

This clone was observed a handful of times. The J gene is TRBJ2-3, the V gene TRBV2, with 7 bases lining up with TRBD2. The CDR3 spans 15 residues. V shed 3 bases and J 0 bases; nucleotides not matched to a gene: 3. From germline, CDR1 is SNHLY and CDR2 FYNNEI. CDR3 nucleotides: TGTGCCAGCAGTGAGCGGGGGACTAGCACAGATACGCAGTATTTT. Amino acid sequence: CASSERGTSTDTQYF.

V and J are TRBV5-1 and TRBJ2-7; no clear D. Germline V gene sequence: CDR1 SGHRS, CDR2 YFSETQ. V lost 4 bases, J lost 3 bases, and 11 bases lay in between. The CDR3 spans 13 residues. The DNA for the CDR3 is TGCGCCAGCAGCCCCTTACCCCTCTACGAGCAGTACTTC. Its protein is CASSPLPLYEQYF.

The chain is built from TRBV30 and TRBJ2-7; 7 bases agree with TRBD1. CDR3 size: 14 residues. Unmatched junction bases numbered 8, after V lost 0 bases and J lost 6 bases. Germline CDR1 and CDR2: GTSNPN and SVGIG (reference sequence). CDR3 region: CAWSVLRGLGEQYF. The CDR3 nucleotides read TGTGCCTGGAGTGTCTTAAGGGGGCTGGGCGAGCAGTACTTC.

This clone was detected ten times or more. The chain employs TRBV4-2 and TRBJ2-5, with 13 nucleotides matching TRBD2. Germline assignment: CDR1 LGHNA and CDR2 YNFKEQ. The CDR3 is made up of 16 amino acids. Trimming cost V 2 bases and J 6 bases; bases outside gene matches: 6. The CDR3 nucleotides are TGTGCCAGCAGCCAAACCGGGACTAGCGGGGATCAGACCCAGTACTTC. Translation: CASSQTGTSGDQTQYF.

This chain connects TRBV28 to TRBJ2-1, with a tentative D call TRBD1 (5 bases). Germline lookup yields CDR1 MDHEN and CDR2 SYDVKM. The CDR3 has 13 residues. Deletions cut 8 bases from V and 10 bases from J, with 18 bases between. The CDR3 DNA is TGTGCCAGCCGCTCACCATCCCGACAGGAGCAGTTCTTC. It yields the protein CASRSPSRQEQFF.

This clone was detected only a few times. The chain uses TRBV29-1 and TRBJ2-7, with 8 bases lining up with TRBD1. J lost 0 bases, V lost 4 bases, and 11 bases had no gene match. The V gene's germline CDR1 is SQVTM and CDR2 ANQGSEA. The CDR3 has 16 amino acids. The CDR3 loop is CSVGGVLTGASYEQYF. The CDR3 coding sequence is TGCAGCGTTGGAGGTGTGTTGACAGGGGCCTCCTACGAGCAGTACTTC.

This clone was recorded a few times. It may be a read error: a sequence one base away is much more abundant. The chain carries TRBV29-1 and TRBJ2-4, with 8 bases lining up with TRBD2. CDR3 size: 16 residues. CDR1 SQVTM and CDR2 ANQGSEA come from the germline V gene. V lost 4 bases to trimming and J lost 2 bases; unmatched junction nucleotides: 10. The CDR3 protein is CSVGPGGGMTKNIQYF. In nucleotides, the CDR3 is TGCAGCGTTGGCCCCGGCGGGGGGATGACCAAAAACATTCAGTACTTC.

V is TRBV27 and J is TRBJ2-3, with TRBD2 matching 8 bases. V was clipped by 5 bases and J by 2 bases; unmatched bases: 21. The CDR3 consists of 20 residues. Germline CDR1 is MNHEY and CDR2 is SMNVEV (reference sequence). Here the CDR3 reads CASSPRGVAGHIRSTDTQYF. In DNA form, the CDR3 reads TGTGCCAGCAGTCCTCGAGGAGTAGCGGGACACATCCGGTCCACAGATACGCAGTATTTT.

This clone appeared a few times. A much larger clone is a single base away; this may be a read error. The chain couples TRBV1 to TRBJ2-1. TRBV1 is a known pseudogene. CDR3 length equals 11 residues. CDR3 in amino acids: CTSSSCILKFF. The CDR3 region has the DNA TGCACCAGCAGCTCATGTATTCTGAAGTTCTTC.

The chain employs TRBV6-5 and TRBJ2-1, with D maybe TRBD2 (5 bases). Germline lookup yields CDR1 MNHEY and CDR2 SVGAGI. V was shortened by 0 bases and J by 5 bases, with 11 bases between the two germline ends. The length of the CDR3 is 15 residues. This CDR3 reads CASSYSPAANNEQFF. In DNA form, the CDR3 reads TGTGCCAGCAGTTACTCTCCAGCGGCCAACAATGAGCAGTTCTTC.

The chain uses TRBV7-2 and TRBJ1-2; D is undetermined. In germline, CDR1 is SGHTA, CDR2 FQGNSA. This CDR3 is 14 amino acids long. V was cut by 3 bases and J by 5 bases, with 13 bases left in between. DNA of the CDR3: TGTGCCAGCAGCTTCGACGGAGGGAATTATGGCTACACCTTC. It specifies CASSFDGGNYGYTF.

This clone turned up a few times. This chain's CDR3 is CASSLLETQYF. The DNA for the CDR3 is TGTGCCAGCAGTTTATTAGAGACCCAGTACTTC. The V call is TRBV27, the J call TRBJ2-5; D is undetermined. V was trimmed by 1 base and J by 4 bases, leaving 1 base between them. The V gene's germline CDR1 is MNHEY and CDR2 SMNVEV (reference sequence). The CDR3 spans 11 residues.

The sample holds a few counts of this clone. The gene calls are TRBV7-9 and TRBJ1-2, with D uncertain. Germline lookup yields CDR1 SEHNR and CDR2 FQNEAQ (reference sequence). Trimming took 5 bases from V and 2 from J, leaving 15 bases between them. The CDR3 runs 15 residues. The chain's CDR3 is CASSPVDGRNYGYTF. CDR3 DNA sequence: TGTGCCAGCAGCCCGGTGGACGGCAGAAACTATGGCTACACCTTC. Supplemented by reference TRBV7-9 and TRBJ1-2, the full variable domain reads DTGVSQNPRHKITKRGQNVTFRCDPISEHNRLYWYRQTLGQGPEFLTYFQNEAQLEKSRLLSDRFSAERPKGSFSTLEIQRTEQGDSAMYLCASSPVDGRNYGYTFGSGTRLTVV.

The sample holds a few counts of this clone. The chain employs TRBV7-2 and TRBJ1-4; no definite D call. Germline values: CDR1 SGHTA, CDR2 FQGNSA. Trimming stripped 7 bases from V and 0 bases from J, with 6 bases between. This CDR3 contains 13 residues. The DNA for the CDR3 is TGTGCCAGCATGCGAGCAACTAATGAAAAACTGTTTTTT. The encoded protein is CASMRATNEKLFF.

There are a few counts of this clone. This rearrangement joins TRBV7-9 to TRBJ2-3; D might be TRBD2 (5 bases). Germline V gene data show CDR1 as SEHNR and CDR2 as FQNEAQ (reference sequence). The V and J ends lost 2 bases and 2 bases respectively, with 8 bases between them. This CDR3 is built from 14 residues. CDR3 coding DNA: TGTGCCAGCAGCTTACTGGGAGTCACAGATACGCAGTATTTT. Translating gives CASSLLGVTDTQYF.

This clone occurred a few times. The chain employs TRBV9 and TRBJ2-3, with a weak D call TRBD2 (6 bases). With 4 bases removed from V and 2 bases from J, the gap between germline ends came to 11 bases. The germline CDR1 and CDR2 sequences are SGDLS and YYNGEE. CDR3 length equals 14 residues. CDR3: CASSPSGDTDTQYF. The CDR3 region has the DNA TGTGCCAGCAGCCCGTCGGGAGACACAGATACGCAGTATTTT.

This clone was observed at least ten times. This rearrangement joins TRBV7-6 to TRBJ2-2, with D unclear. CDR1 is SGHVS and CDR2 is FNYEAQ in the germline V gene. V lost 6 bases and J 4 bases, leaving 15 bases between the germline ends. This CDR3 has 15 amino acids. In nucleotides, the CDR3 is TGTGCCAGCAGTCCCGAGGCCCTCGTCACCGGGGAGCTGTTTTTT. It encodes CASSPEALVTGELFF.

The chain couples TRBV30 to TRBJ2-4; D remains ambiguous. The CDR3 loop spans 12 amino acids. The ends were cut back, 1 base at V and 6 bases at J, with 7 bases in the middle. Germline V gene lookup returns CDR1 GTSNPN and CDR2 SVGIG (reference sequence). The chain's CDR3 is CAWSDVTNIQYF. In nucleotides, the CDR3 is TGTGCCTGGAGTGACGTCACAAACATTCAGTACTTC.

V and J are TRBV9 and TRBJ2-7; D not resolved. The V and J ends lost 0 bases and 7 bases respectively, with 14 bases between them. From germline, CDR1 is SGDLS and CDR2 YYNGEE. There are 14 residues in the CDR3. Here the CDR3 DNA reads TGTGCCAGCAGCGTAGCCAGTGCTGGAAGGGAGCAGTACTTC. Its protein is CASSVASAGREQYF.

This clone rates as medium-sized (0.01 to 0.1%). The V and J genes are TRBV18 and TRBJ2-7; D could derive from TRBD1 or TRBD2 (5 bases each). With 0 bases removed from V and 5 bases from J, the gap between germline ends came to 20 bases. Germline V lookup: CDR1 KGHSH, CDR2 LQKENI. There are 17 residues in the CDR3. CDR3: CASSPPVGSAGSHEQYF. The CDR3 DNA reads as TGTGCCAGCTCACCACCGGTAGGTAGCGCAGGGTCCCACGAGCAGTACTTC.

The chain recombines TRBV6-1 with TRBJ2-3; TRBD1 might be the D (6 bases). Germline V gene data show CDR1 as MNHNS and CDR2 as SASEGT. This CDR3 contains 16 residues. Trimming left V 0 bases short and J 4 bases short, with 14 bases between. The CDR3 nucleotides read TGTGCCAGCAGTGAAGCTGCAGGGACACTCGCAGATACGCAGTATTTT. Amino acids: CASSEAAGTLADTQYF.